A single sample is the source of the 28 T cell receptor beta chains below, sequenced in a study of shared T cell receptors in the human thymus. Data came from immunoSEQ multiplex PCR; TCRdb stores just in-frame clones and leaves some out. The profile covers approximately 68,000 clones, with about 95% appearing a single time and roughly 0.033% taken by the ten largest. Sequencing was done on a sample of thymocytes. These TCRs come from a human donor.

This clone appeared a single time. The gene calls are TRBV7-3 and TRBJ2-3, with 12 nucleotides matching TRBD2. Trimming took 4 bases from V and 0 from J; bases not matched to a gene: 8. CDR1 and CDR2 (germline): SGHTA, FQGTGA. The CDR3 contains 18 residues. The DNA of the CDR3 is TGTGCCAGCAGCTCTGGGACTAGCGGGCCCTGCAGCACAGATACGCAGTATTTT. Amino acids: CASSSGTSGPCSTDTQYF.

Note on this clone: One end of the junction varies from germline; a read error may be responsible. This rearrangement joins TRBV7-9 to TRBJ2-7; D is uncertain. Germline assignment: CDR1 SEHNR and CDR2 FQNEAQ (reference sequence). The CDR3 covers 12 residues. This chain's CDR3 is CASSDLANCLIF. Here the CDR3 DNA reads TGTGCCAGCAGCGACCTGGCCAACTGCTTAATCTTC.

The rearrangement uses TRBV5-4 and TRBJ2-1; D ambiguous. The CDR3 is 11 residues long. The V end was cut by 0 bases, the J end by 10 bases, with 5 bases between. Germline CDR1 SGHNT, CDR2 YYREEE (reference sequence). The CDR3 DNA follows: TGTGCCAGCAGCTTGGGGGGAGAGCAGTTCTTC. Its translation is CASSLGGEQFF.

This clone came up a few times. The chain links TRBV4-3 to TRBJ1-1; D unclear. Per the germline V gene, CDR1 is LGHNA and CDR2 is YSLEER. Trimming removed 0 bases at V and 1 base at J, with 15 bases between. The CDR3 contains 17 residues. The CDR3 loop is CASSQDMEPKGNTEAFF. CDR3 coding DNA: TGCGCCAGCAGCCAAGATATGGAGCCAAAGGGGAACACTGAAGCTTTCTTT.

This clone was detected once. The chain joins TRBV6-6 to TRBJ1-4; 11 positions agree with TRBD1. CDR1 is MNHNY, CDR2 SVGAGI, per germline (reference sequence). This CDR3 is built from 14 residues. The V and J ends lost 5 bases and 14 bases, in that order; junction bases with no gene match: 10. The CDR3 sequence is CASSTDRGLYDLFF. Here the CDR3 DNA reads TGTGCCAGCAGTACGGACAGGGGGCTTTATGATCTGTTTTTT.

The chain carries TRBV21-1 and TRBJ1-1; the D call TRBD1 from the table was never checked on the DNA. TRBV21-1 has pseudogene status. The CDR3 has 13 residues. The CDR3 region is CASRSRGQTEAFF. CDR3 nucleotide sequence: TGTGCCAGCAGATCCAGGGGGCAAACTGAAGCTTTCTTT.

The chain recombines TRBV15 with TRBJ2-5; 8 bases are a match to TRBD1. V was clipped by 8 bases and J by 4 bases; unmatched bases: 9. CDR3 length equals 14 residues. Per germline, CDR1 LNHNV and CDR2 YYDKDF (reference sequence). The CDR3 loop is CATHATGGVETQYF. The CDR3 DNA reads TGTGCCACCCACGCTACAGGGGGTGTAGAGACCCAGTACTTC.

The chain uses TRBV20-1 and TRBJ2-7; D unresolved. The CDR3 runs to 11 residues. CDR1 DFQATT and CDR2 SNEGSKA come from the germline V gene (reference sequence). Trimming took off 5 bases at V and 4 bases at J, with 9 bases between the two ends. The CDR3 region has the DNA TGCAGTGCTTTCGTCCCATACGAGCAGTACTTC. Translating it yields CSAFVPYEQYF.

The CDR3 DNA reads TGTGCCAGCAGCCAAGCCGGGACATCGTTGAAATGCGAAAAACTGTTTTTT. Protein product: CASSQAGTSLKCEKLFF. The rearrangement uses TRBV4-2 and TRBJ1-4, with TRBD1 as a possible D gene (6 bases). The V gene lost 1 base and the J gene lost 8 bases, with 20 bases spanning the gap. The germline V gene encodes CDR1 LGHNA and CDR2 YNFKEQ. The CDR3 covers 17 residues.

V and J are TRBV5-1 and TRBJ1-1; D is unclear. The germline V gene encodes CDR1 SGHRS and CDR2 YFSETQ. V lost 2 bases and J 7 bases, leaving 33 bases between the germline ends. The CDR3 contains 20 residues. In DNA, the CDR3 is TGCGCCAGCAGCTTCAATAGTCGAAGGTCGAAAATGAGTGGAAAGAGTGAAGCTTTCTTT. It encodes CASSFNSRRSKMSGKSEAFF.

This clone has a handful of counts. The V gene is TRBV6-1, the J gene TRBJ1-5, with D unclear. Trimming stripped 4 bases from V and 0 bases from J, with 22 bases between. Germline-derived CDR1 and CDR2 are MNHNS and SASEGT. The length of the CDR3 is 19 residues. CDR3 nucleotide sequence: TGTGCCAGCAGTGGGGATGGTGACGGACGGTTTTATAGCAATCAGCCCCAGCATTTT. It is translated as CASSGDGDGRFYSNQPQHF.

V is TRBV4-3 and J is TRBJ1-3; D not resolved. Trimming took 3 bases from V and 6 from J, leaving 12 bases between them. This CDR3 region has 14 residues. Per the germline V gene, CDR1 is LGHNA and CDR2 is YSLEER. The CDR3 reads CASSQGGTANTIYF. Written as DNA, the CDR3 is TGCGCCAGCAGCCAGGGCGGAACGGCAAACACCATATATTTT.

The J gene is TRBJ1-6, the V gene TRBV5-6; 8 bases map to TRBD1. Trimming took 0 bases from V and 0 from J; bases not matched to a gene: 8. The CDR3 consists of 19 residues. Germline V gene data show CDR1 as SGHDT and CDR2 as YYEEEE. The CDR3: CASSLEGTGHISYNSPLHF. CDR3 nucleotides: TGTGCCAGCAGCTTGGAGGGGACAGGACATATCTCCTATAATTCACCCCTCCACTTT.

V gene TRBV4-2 combines with J gene TRBJ2-1; the D gene is possibly TRBD2 (7 bases). Germline-derived CDR1 and CDR2 are LGHNA and YNFKEQ. The CDR3 totals 18 residues. The ends were cut back, 0 bases at V and 2 bases at J, with 17 bases in the middle. The CDR3, as DNA: TGTGCCAGCAGCCAAGAGTTGGGTGGGGGGGCCCCCTACAATGAGCAGTTCTTC. Protein sequence: CASSQELGGGAPYNEQFF.

This chain connects TRBV7-6 to TRBJ2-1; a possible D gene is TRBD2 (6 bases). Germline CDR1 is SGHVS and CDR2 is FNYEAQ. This CDR3 comprises 16 residues. V lost 5 bases and J 0 bases, leaving 14 bases between the germline ends. CDR3 sequence reads: CASSPWGSGSYNEQFF. CDR3 sequence (DNA): TGTGCCAGCAGCCCCTGGGGTAGCGGCTCCTACAATGAGCAGTTCTTC. The whole variable domain, remainder taken from reference TRBV7-6 and TRBJ2-1, is GAGVSQSPRYKVTKRGQDVALRCDPISGHVSLYWYRQALGQGPEFLTYFNYEAQQDKSGLPNDRFSAERPEGSISTLTIQRTEQRDSAMYRCASSPWGSGSYNEQFFGPGTRLTVL.

The V gene is TRBV19, the J gene TRBJ1-3; D is unclear. Germline CDR1 LNHDA, CDR2 SQIVND (reference sequence). The ends were cut back, 3 bases at V and 2 bases at J, with 14 bases in the middle. The CDR3 runs 16 residues. DNA for the CDR3: TGTGCCAGTAGTATCGAGTGGGAGCTGGCTGGAAACACCATATATTTT. This translates into CASSIEWELAGNTIYF.

This sequence joins TRBV4-3 and TRBJ1-2, with D uncertain. CDR1 is LGHNA and CDR2 is YSLEER in the germline V gene. Trimming took 0 bases from V and 2 from J, leaving 4 bases between them. The CDR3 extends over 13 amino acids. The CDR3 nucleotides read TGCGCCAGCAGCCAAGACAGGAACTATGGCTACACCTTC. This gives the protein CASSQDRNYGYTF.

The chain links TRBV28 to TRBJ2-1, with 8 positions matching TRBD1. Germline trimming cut 3 bases from V and 6 bases from J; bases unmatched to any gene: 7. The germline V gene encodes CDR1 MDHEN and CDR2 SYDVKM. The CDR3 sequence is 15 residues long. The CDR3 loop is CASSFSGGVRNEQFF. The CDR3 DNA sequence: TGTGCCAGCAGTTTTTCAGGGGGCGTCCGCAATGAGCAGTTCTTC.

The chain carries TRBV4-3 and TRBJ2-7, with D possibly matching TRBD1 (5 bases). In germline, CDR1 is LGHNA, CDR2 YSLEER. CDR3 length: 15 amino acids. V was shortened by 0 bases and J by 2 bases, with 11 bases between the two germline ends. The CDR3 DNA sequence: TGCGCCAGCAGCCAAGATCCAGCAGGGACCTACGAGCAGTACTTC. This sequence encodes CASSQDPAGTYEQYF.

The genes are TRBV7-3 and TRBJ2-1; D gene ambiguous. Trimming stripped 6 bases from V and 0 bases from J, with 9 bases between. The CDR3 runs to 14 residues. The V gene's germline CDR1 is SGHTA and CDR2 FQGTGA. The CDR3 region is CASSPENSYNEQFF. The CDR3 region has the DNA TGTGCCAGCAGTCCTGAGAACTCCTACAATGAGCAGTTCTTC. The full variable domain, completed using reference TRBV7-3 and TRBJ2-1, is GAGVSQTPSNKVTEKGKYVELRCDPISGHTALYWYRQSLGQGPEFLIYFQGTGAADDSGLPNDRFFAVRPEGSVSTLKIQRTERGDSAVYLCASSPENSYNEQFFGPGTRLTVL.

The chain recombines TRBV19 with TRBJ2-4, with D possibly called TRBD1 or TRBD2 (5 bases each). Germline V lookup: CDR1 LNHDA, CDR2 SQIVND (reference sequence). The ends were cut back, 0 bases at V and 6 bases at J, with 12 bases in the middle. This CDR3 is 15 amino acids long. The CDR3 region has the DNA TGTGCCAGTAGTATAGATGCCAGGGCGGGAAACATTCAGTACTTC. It codes for CASSIDARAGNIQYF.

V usage is TRBV27 and J usage is TRBJ2-5; a possible D gene is TRBD1 (6 bases). The CDR3 runs 16 residues. The V gene lost 5 bases and the J gene lost 5 bases, with 21 bases spanning the gap. Per the germline V gene, CDR1 is MNHEY and CDR2 is SMNVEV (reference sequence). In DNA, the CDR3 is TGTGCCAGCAGTAGAGCTGCTTACAGGGAAGGGGAGACCCAGTACTTC. Translation: CASSRAAYREGETQYF.

The V and J genes are TRBV14 and TRBJ2-4; the match to TRBD1 covers 7 bases. The trim removed 3 bases at V and 5 bases at J, leaving 7 bases unmatched. The CDR3 contains 15 residues. Germline-derived CDR1 and CDR2 are SGHDN and FVKESK. The CDR3 region has the DNA TGTGCCAGCAGCCATCCTGGGACAGACGAAAACATTCAGTACTTC. It yields the protein CASSHPGTDENIQYF.

The CDR3 protein is CASSLPFSWSYNEQFF. DNA of the CDR3: TGTGCCAGCAGCTTACCCTTTTCTTGGTCCTACAATGAGCAGTTCTTC. The chain is built from TRBV7-2 and TRBJ2-1; D remains ambiguous. Germline V lookup: CDR1 SGHTA, CDR2 FQGNSA. Trimming took off 2 bases at V and 1 base at J, with 12 bases between the two ends. The CDR3 is made up of 16 amino acids.

This sequence joins TRBV4-2 and TRBJ1-3; D might be TRBD1 (6 bases). There are 17 residues in the CDR3. From germline, CDR1 is LGHNA and CDR2 YNFKEQ. V dropped 0 bases and J dropped 4 bases, with 16 bases sitting between them. In DNA form, the CDR3 reads TGTGCCAGCAGCCAAGAACCAACGGGGGCTAAGGGAAACACCATATATTTT. Its translation is CASSQEPTGAKGNTIYF.

This rearrangement joins TRBV27 to TRBJ1-4; 7 bases align to TRBD1. The CDR3 has 17 residues. V lost 6 bases to trimming and J lost 2 bases; unmatched junction nucleotides: 12. Germline lookup yields CDR1 MNHEY and CDR2 SMNVEV (reference sequence). This CDR3 is CASSSRGGGSTNEKLFF. DNA of the CDR3: TGTGCCAGCAGCTCCCGGGGAGGGGGCTCTACTAATGAAAAACTGTTTTTT.

This sequence joins TRBV7-2 and TRBJ1-5; maybe TRBD1 (5 bases). Trimming cost V 3 bases and J 7 bases, with 10 bases left between them. The CDR3 is 13 amino acids. Germline loops: CDR1 SGHTA, CDR2 FQGNSA. The DNA of the CDR3 is TGTGCCAGCAGCTTCGGTGGGGACCAGCCCCAGCATTTT. Residues: CASSFGGDQPQHF.

The chain joins TRBV28 to TRBJ1-5; D is possibly TRBD1 (6 bases). The CDR3 loop spans 18 amino acids. V was trimmed by 6 bases and J by 0 bases, leaving 21 bases between them. Germline V gives CDR1 MDHEN, CDR2 SYDVKM. This CDR3 reads CASSPRGGGGDSNQPQHF. CDR3 coding DNA: TGTGCCAGCAGCCCTAGGGGAGGGGGAGGTGATAGCAATCAGCCCCAGCATTTT. The variable domain in full, with the rest retrieved from reference TRBV28 and TRBJ1-5, is DVKVTQSSRYLVKRTGEKVFLECVQDMDHENMFWYRQDPGLGLRLIYFSYDVKMKEKGDIPEGYSVSREKKERFSLILESASTNQTSMYLCASSPRGGGGDSNQPQHFGDGTRLSIL.